These 26 T cell receptor beta chains share one sample of origin, sequenced in a study of long-term antiretroviral therapy in people with HIV. They ran version v3.0 of the immunoSEQ assay at survey level. Profiled with immunoSEQ multiplex PCR; TCRdb holds only in-frame clones, not every one. The table includes about 25,000 clones, about 77% detected once. The specimen comprised unsorted PBMCs, sampled 0.5 years after starting antiretroviral therapy. These receptors all come from a woman in her thirties or forties with HIV.

The chain is built from TRBV7-2 and TRBJ2-1, with D possibly matching TRBD2 (5 bases). CDR3 length equals 13 residues. V gave up 4 bases and J gave up 7 bases, with 11 bases separating them. In germline, CDR1 is SGHTA, CDR2 FQGNSA. The CDR3 nucleotides read TGTGCCAGCAGCTCGTTAAGCGGAAATGAGCAGTTCTTC. Translating it yields CASSSLSGNEQFF. The full variable domain, completed using reference TRBV7-2 and TRBJ2-1, is GAGVSQSPSNKVTEKGKDVELRCDPISGHTALYWYRQSLGQGLEFLIYFQGNSAPDKSGLPSDRFSAERTGGSVSTLTIQRTQQEDSAVYLCASSSLSGNEQFFGPGTRLTVL.

The CDR3 here is CASSPTRGGTGELFF. The CDR3, as DNA: TGTGCCAGCAGCCCCACTAGGGGAGGTACCGGGGAGCTGTTTTTT. The genes are TRBV7-9 and TRBJ2-2; D may be TRBD2 (6 bases). The CDR3 has 15 residues. Looked up from germline, CDR1 is SEHNR and CDR2 is FQNEAQ (reference sequence). V was shortened by 5 bases and J by 5 bases, with 15 bases between the two germline ends.

This rearrangement joins TRBV10-3 to TRBJ1-5, with D possibly being TRBD1 (5 bases). Germline CDR1 reads ENHRY; CDR2 reads SYGVKD. CDR3 length equals 15 residues. V lost 4 bases, J lost 2 bases, and 12 bases lay in between. The CDR3, as DNA: TGTGCCATCAGTGTTGGGTCGGGGGGCAATCAGCCCCAGCATTTT. The encoded protein is CAISVGSGGNQPQHF.

J is TRBJ1-3 and V is TRBV30; D is unclear. Germline V lookup: CDR1 GTSNPN, CDR2 SVGIG (reference sequence). Trimming left V 5 bases short and J 2 bases short, with 10 bases between. The CDR3 covers 13 residues. The DNA for the CDR3 is TGTGCCTGGGGAAAGGTCGCTGGAAACACCATATATTTT. Its translation: CAWGKVAGNTIYF.

V gene TRBV7-8 combines with J gene TRBJ1-2; tentative D call: TRBD1 (5 bases). V lost 4 bases and J 4 bases, leaving 13 bases between the germline ends. Germline V gene sequence: CDR1 SGHVS, CDR2 FQNEAQ. The CDR3 sequence is 14 residues long. The CDR3 region is CASSSTLDSYGYTF. DNA of the CDR3: TGTGCCAGCAGCTCGACCCTAGACAGCTATGGCTACACCTTC.

The rearrangement joins TRBV5-6 to TRBJ1-1; 7 nucleotides line up with TRBD1. With V trimmed by 4 bases and J by 8 bases, 11 bases remained unmatched. The CDR3 contains 14 residues. Germline V gene sequence: CDR1 SGHDT, CDR2 YYEEEE. The CDR3 DNA reads as TGTGCCAGCAGCCCTAGACGACAGGGCCGAGAAGCTTTCTTT. Amino acids: CASSPRRQGREAFF.

The V gene is TRBV7-8, the J gene TRBJ2-3, with D possibly TRBD1 on 6 matching bases. V was clipped by 8 bases and J by 10 bases, with 25 bases between them. The CDR3 runs 15 residues. Per the germline V gene, CDR1 is SGHVS and CDR2 is FQNEAQ. The CDR3 region is CASSLDRLFRFAQYF. CDR3 nucleotides: TGTGCCAGCTCCCTAGACAGGTTATTCCGTTTCGCGCAGTATTTT.

The chain carries TRBV5-5 and TRBJ2-5, with D hard to call. Germline V gene sequence: CDR1 SGHKS, CDR2 YYEKEE (reference sequence). CDR3 length: 12 amino acids. V was shortened by 4 bases and J by 3 bases, with 7 bases between the two germline ends. The CDR3 nucleotides read TGTGCCAGCAGCAAATACGAAGAGACCCAGTACTTC. Amino acids: CASSKYEETQYF.

This clone was observed a few times. In the same sample, other DNA sequences code for this CDR3. The chain carries TRBV19 and TRBJ2-1; 10 positions agree with TRBD2. Germline V gene sequence: CDR1 LNHDA, CDR2 SQIVND (reference sequence). Trimming cost V 8 bases and J 3 bases; bases outside gene matches: 4. The CDR3 sequence is 14 residues long. Here the CDR3 reads CASSSGGDYNEQFF. In DNA, the CDR3 is TGTGCCAGTTCTAGCGGGGGAGACTACAATGAGCAGTTCTTC. Full variable domain (remainder filled in from reference TRBV19 and TRBJ2-1): DGGITQSPKYLFRKEGQNVTLSCEQNLNHDAMYWYRQDPGQGLRLIYYSQIVNDFQKGDIAEGYSVSREKKESFPLTVTSAQKNPTAFYLCASSSGGDYNEQFFGPGTRLTVL.

This clone was detected only a few times. V gene TRBV7-8 combines with J gene TRBJ2-7, with 12 nucleotides matching TRBD2. CDR3 length: 16 residues. The ends lost 0 bases at V and 3 bases at J; junction bases unmatched: 3. Germline V gene data show CDR1 as SGHVS and CDR2 as FQNEAQ. The CDR3 bases are TGTGCCAGCAGCTTAGCGACTAGCGGGGGACGCTACGAGCAGTACTTC. It is translated as CASSLATSGGRYEQYF.

The genes are TRBV7-8 and TRBJ1-1; D gene uncertain. The V gene lost 6 bases and the J gene lost 5 bases, with 13 bases spanning the gap. CDR3 length equals 13 residues. Germline loops: CDR1 SGHVS, CDR2 FQNEAQ. The CDR3 sequence: CASRIHLGTEAFF. CDR3 DNA sequence: TGTGCCAGCAGGATTCATTTGGGGACTGAAGCTTTCTTT.

The chain carries TRBV19 and TRBJ1-1; D is undetermined. Germline V gene data show CDR1 as LNHDA and CDR2 as SQIVND (reference sequence). The CDR3 has 12 amino acids. Trimming stripped 2 bases from V and 1 base from J, with 2 bases between. As DNA, the CDR3 is TGTGCCAGTAGTATACGGAACACTGAAGCTTTCTTT. This codes for CASSIRNTEAFF.

This clone appeared a few times. The gene calls are TRBV6-5 and TRBJ1-1, with D perhaps TRBD1 (5 bases). There are 14 residues in the CDR3. From germline, CDR1 is MNHEY and CDR2 SVGAGI. The V and J ends lost 5 bases and 10 bases respectively, with 20 bases between them. The DNA of the CDR3 is TGTGCCAGCAGTGCGAGGGGAGGAGGGGTTCGAGCTTTCTTT. This gives the protein CASSARGGGVRAFF.

The rearrangement uses TRBV29-1 and TRBJ2-3; weak D call: TRBD2 (5 bases). V lost 6 bases, J lost 2 bases, and 15 bases lay in between. Per the germline V gene, CDR1 is SQVTM and CDR2 is ANQGSEA. The CDR3 is 14 amino acids. For the CDR3, the DNA is TGCAGCGTGGACTTAGGTACCTTCACAGATACGCAGTATTTT. Amino acid sequence: CSVDLGTFTDTQYF.

There are a few counts of this clone. The genes are TRBV7-9 and TRBJ1-6; weak D call: TRBD1 (6 bases). V lost 5 bases to trimming and J lost 4 bases, with 15 bases between them. Germline V gene sequence: CDR1 SEHNR, CDR2 FQNEAQ (reference sequence). The CDR3 contains 16 residues. CDR3 amino acids: CASSDEPGQYNSPLHF. In DNA form, the CDR3 reads TGTGCCAGCAGCGACGAACCGGGACAATATAATTCACCCCTCCACTTT. Supplemented by reference TRBV7-9 and TRBJ1-6, the full variable domain reads DTGVSQNPRHKITKRGQNVTFRCDPISEHNRLYWYRQTLGQGPEFLTYFQNEAQLEKSRLLSDRFSAERPKGSFSTLEIQRTEQGDSAMYLCASSDEPGQYNSPLHFGNGTRLTVT.

This clone was seen only a few times. The CDR3 coding sequence is TGTGCCAGCAGCTACGGGGGGCGCCCCTACGAGCAGTACTTC. Protein: CASSYGGRPYEQYF. The rearrangement uses TRBV11-2 and TRBJ2-7; D is possibly TRBD2 (7 bases). Germline V lookup: CDR1 SGHAT, CDR2 FQNNGV. The CDR3 contains 14 residues. Deletions cut 4 bases from V and 2 bases from J, with 12 bases between.

The chain combines TRBV30 with TRBJ1-1; D is perhaps TRBD1 (5 bases). Trimming took off 4 bases at V and 7 bases at J, with 19 bases between the two ends. The CDR3 consists of 14 residues. The germline gives CDR1 GTSNPN, CDR2 SVGIG (reference sequence). CDR3 nucleotides: TGTGCCTGGATGGGCGGAGCGGGACGAAATGAAGCTTTCTTT. Translating gives CAWMGGAGRNEAFF.

The genes are TRBV4-2 and TRBJ2-1, with 7 positions matching TRBD2. Germline trimming cut 1 base from V and 0 bases from J; bases unmatched to any gene: 3. The CDR3 sequence is 16 residues long. Germline-derived CDR1 and CDR2 are LGHNA and YNFKEQ. As DNA, the CDR3 is TGTGCCAGCAGCCAAGCCGGGGGGAGCTCCTACAATGAGCAGTTCTTC. Protein product: CASSQAGGSSYNEQFF.

In its sample, this clone was seen once. The CDR3: CASSQDRAGNQPQHF. The DNA for the CDR3 is TGCGCCAGCAGCCAAGATCGGGCGGGAAATCAGCCCCAGCATTTT. V gene TRBV4-3 combines with J gene TRBJ1-5; D is unresolved. CDR1 LGHNA and CDR2 YSLEER come from the germline V gene. V was cut by 0 bases and J by 4 bases, with 10 bases left in between. The length of the CDR3 is 15 residues.

This clone was detected only a few times. This sequence joins TRBV27 and TRBJ2-7; 9 bases agree with TRBD1. The V and J ends lost 8 bases and 5 bases, in that order; junction bases with no gene match: 25. CDR1 and CDR2 from the germline V gene are MNHEY and SMNVEV (reference sequence). The CDR3 covers 19 residues. CDR3 nucleotides: TGTGCCAGCGGGGGGGCTGTGGGACAGGGACGTCCCGGTAAGGACGAGCAGTACTTC. It encodes CASGGAVGQGRPGKDEQYF.

This chain joins TRBV2 and TRBJ2-7, with no clear D. The V and J ends lost 5 bases and 7 bases respectively, with 12 bases between them. This CDR3 is 12 amino acids long. In germline, CDR1 is SNHLY, CDR2 FYNNEI. CDR3 loop: CASSPDAGEQYF. The CDR3 DNA is TGTGCCAGCAGTCCCGATGCCGGGGAGCAGTACTTC.

V usage is TRBV15 and J usage is TRBJ2-7, with D hard to call. V shed 0 bases and J shed 2 bases, with 17 bases lying between them. CDR3 length: 17 amino acids. From germline, CDR1 is LNHNV and CDR2 YYDKDF (reference sequence). The CDR3: CATSRDLGMTPTYEQYF. The CDR3 DNA reads TGTGCCACCAGCAGAGACTTAGGGATGACACCAACCTACGAGCAGTACTTC.

The genes are TRBV5-1 and TRBJ2-3, with 13 bases fitting TRBD2. CDR3 length: 17 amino acids. Germline assignment: CDR1 SGHRS and CDR2 YFSETQ. V lost 4 bases and J lost 2; bases outside the gene matches: 7. Here the CDR3 reads CASSILTSGGVTDTQYF. In DNA form, the CDR3 reads TGCGCCAGCAGCATCCTAACTAGCGGGGGGGTCACAGATACGCAGTATTTT.

The CDR3 DNA sequence: TGTGCCAGCAGCCCCACCCTAGAGCAGGGCTTTGGAGGCTACACCTTC. It is translated as CASSPTLEQGFGGYTF. The chain carries TRBV9 and TRBJ1-2, with D possibly TRBD1 on 5 matching bases. V was clipped by 4 bases and J by 8 bases, with 24 bases between them. Germline values: CDR1 SGDLS, CDR2 YYNGEE. The CDR3 has 16 amino acids.

The chain joins TRBV9 to TRBJ2-1, with a possible D match to TRBD2 (5 bases). V dropped 5 bases and J dropped 7 bases, with 10 bases sitting between them. CDR1 SGDLS and CDR2 YYNGEE come from the germline V gene. The CDR3 has 12 amino acids. CDR3 in DNA: TGTGCCAGCAGTGGACTTGGAAATGAGCAGTTCTTC. Its translation: CASSGLGNEQFF.

There are a few counts of this clone. This chain connects TRBV19 to TRBJ2-3; 7 bases fit TRBD2. Germline-derived CDR1 and CDR2 are LNHDA and SQIVND (reference sequence). Trimming at V came to 5 bases and at J to 2 bases, leaving 19 bases not matched to a gene. CDR3 length equals 19 residues. This CDR3 is CASSPQTGKTGGFTDTQYF. The CDR3 DNA is TGTGCCAGTAGTCCCCAGACGGGGAAAACGGGGGGTTTCACAGATACGCAGTATTTT.